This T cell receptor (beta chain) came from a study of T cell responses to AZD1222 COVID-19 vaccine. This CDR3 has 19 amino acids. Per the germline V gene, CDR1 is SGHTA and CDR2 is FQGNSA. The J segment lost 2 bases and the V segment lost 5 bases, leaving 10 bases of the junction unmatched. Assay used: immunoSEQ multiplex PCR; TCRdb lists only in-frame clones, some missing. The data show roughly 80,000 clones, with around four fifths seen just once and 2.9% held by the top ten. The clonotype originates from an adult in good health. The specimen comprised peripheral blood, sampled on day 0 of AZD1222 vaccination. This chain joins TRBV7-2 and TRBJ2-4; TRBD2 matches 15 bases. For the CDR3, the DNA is TGTGCCAGCAGCAAACCGGGACTAGCGGGAGGAGGAACCAAAAACATTCAGTACTTC. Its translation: CASSKPGLAGGGTKNIQYF.